What follows describes a single T cell receptor (beta chain). This clone's antigen is unknown. Base qualities are not recorded, but no much larger clone differs from it by a single base. This sample was included in a study of blood T cell repertoires in COVID-19 (dated by TCRdb to 2018 to 2021). As for the study more broadly: Samples from collaborators originated in the United States, Italy and Spain and spanned both the acute and convalescent phases of COVID-19. The material from the prospective study consisted of cDNA or gDNA derived from T cells, B-cell-depleted T cells, or PBMCs. The dataset comprised deeply sampled blood TCRbeta repertoires from subjects exposed to, actively infected with, or recovered from COVID-19. The repertoires were released in a freely available public database intended as a resource for research on the immune response to SARS-CoV-2. The samples were drawn from two sources: the first 160 participants of the ongoing ImmuneRACE study, and approximately 1,300 subjects contributed by 6 global collaborators. Nearly every sample came with metadata listing a de-identified subject ID, COVID-19 status, age in years and sex. HLA class I and class II types, where available, came from metadata supplied by the sample provider rather than from assay-based typing. The paper as a whole reports these results and caveats: The quantity of clinical and demographic metadata differed by source and by participant and was supplied without curation.

Taken from cysteine to phenylalanine, the CDR3 has 16 residues. Only the CDR3 DNA stays, 48 bases, in frame from base 1. From the germline V gene, CDR1 is SGHVS and CDR2 is FNYEAQ. V is pruned by 4 bases and J by 4 bases, leaving 2 bases of the junction without a gene match. TCRbeta CDR3 regions were amplified from genomic DNA by means of the immunoSEQ Assay, a bias-controlled multiplex PCR. For the original study's pipeline: Within the assay, amplification of reference gene primers was used to estimate how many nucleated cells each sample contained. Sequence reads were collapsed and filtered to measure the absolute abundance of every unique TCRbeta CDR3 rearrangement. Productive Simpson clonality was computed per sample as the square root of Simpson's diversity index over productive rearrangements. The table was pulled from immuneACCESS by TCRdb, which kept in-frame rearrangements only. Such tables lose some clones; where checked, under half of the loss comes from unresolved V genes, and the rest has no known cause. V, J and clone size are those of that table, while D and trimming were read from the DNA. This sample lists about 210,000 clones; 81% were detected once. 8% to 9% of the sample is held by the ten biggest clonotypes.

In the prospective study, participants were roughly 18 to 95 years old, resided in fewer than 25 geographic areas of the United States, and were enrolled through a virtual design. In the prospective study, cohorts were assigned on the basis of participant-reported clinical history obtained from a screening survey and a study questionnaire. Mobile phlebotomists in the prospective study collected whole blood, serum and a nasopharyngeal or oropharyngeal swab from every participant. Prospective study participants could optionally give additional blood draws and questionnaires over an approximately two-month period. Prospective study blood samples were shipped either frozen or at room temperature before DNA extraction.

The rearranged segments are TRBV7-6 and TRBJ2-2; TRBD2 agrees with 14 junctional bases. The receptor comes from a woman in her 50s with acute COVID-19. The specimen was PBMCs or T cells enriched from blood (not recorded which). The CDR3 protein is CASSSGLAGGTGELFF. The nucleotide sequence reads TGTGCCAGCAGCTCCGGACTAGCGGGGGGCACCGGGGAGCTGTTTTTT.